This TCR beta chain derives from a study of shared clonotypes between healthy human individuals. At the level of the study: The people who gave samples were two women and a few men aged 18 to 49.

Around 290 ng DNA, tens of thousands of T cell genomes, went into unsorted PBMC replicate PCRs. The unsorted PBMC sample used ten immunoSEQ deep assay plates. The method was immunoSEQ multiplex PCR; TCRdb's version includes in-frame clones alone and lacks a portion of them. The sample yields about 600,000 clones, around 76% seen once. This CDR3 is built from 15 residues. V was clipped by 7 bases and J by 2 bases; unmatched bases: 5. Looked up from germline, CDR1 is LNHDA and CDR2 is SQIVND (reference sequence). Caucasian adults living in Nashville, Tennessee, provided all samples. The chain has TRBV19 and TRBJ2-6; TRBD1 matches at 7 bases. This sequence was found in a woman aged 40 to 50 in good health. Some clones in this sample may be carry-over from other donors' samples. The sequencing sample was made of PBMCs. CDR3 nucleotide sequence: TGTGCCAGTACCCGCGACAGGGCTGGGGCCAACGTCCTGACTTTC. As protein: CASTRDRAGANVLTF. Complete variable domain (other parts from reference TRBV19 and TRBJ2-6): DGGITQSPKYLFRKEGQNVTLSCEQNLNHDAMYWYRQDPGQGLRLIYYSQIVNDFQKGDIAEGYSVSREKKESFPLTVTSAQKNPTAFYLCASTRDRAGANVLTFGAGSRLTVL.